This TCR beta chain was identified in a study of graft-versus-host responses after intestinal transplantation. Study overall: Uniformly, recipients were administered anti-thymocyte globulin induction with subsequent tacrolimus and steroids for two to three years.

Using immunoSEQ multiplex PCR, the repertoire was profiled, and TCRdb retains in-frame clones only, with some absent. The sample consists of 20,000 to 30,000 clones, about 39% of them appearing once. V was cut by 4 bases and J by 9 bases, with 12 bases left in between. The CDR3 length is 12 residues. CDR1 is SGHRS and CDR2 is YFSETQ in the germline V gene. Findings and limits, study-wide: Recipient bone marrow held GvH clones, some seen earlier in ileum or blood. Patients with graft-donor T cell macrochimerism had high graft-versus-host to host-versus-graft clonal ratios in allografts.

At the end of the reaction, proliferating CFSE-low CD3+CD4+ and CD3+CD8+ responders were sorted. This chain uses TRBV5-1 with TRBJ2-3, with a possible D match to TRBD1 (6 bases). This sequence originates from a human patient who received an intestinal transplant. Sequenced here: alloreactive CD4+ T cells from a mixed lymphocyte reaction culture, sampled before intestinal transplant. Stated subset: CFSE-low proliferating T cells sorted from roughly six-day pre-transplant mixed lymphocyte reaction (GvH or HvG direction). The CDR3 loop reads CASSIGQLTQYF. CDR3 in DNA: TGCGCCAGCAGCATAGGACAGCTAACGCAGTATTTT.